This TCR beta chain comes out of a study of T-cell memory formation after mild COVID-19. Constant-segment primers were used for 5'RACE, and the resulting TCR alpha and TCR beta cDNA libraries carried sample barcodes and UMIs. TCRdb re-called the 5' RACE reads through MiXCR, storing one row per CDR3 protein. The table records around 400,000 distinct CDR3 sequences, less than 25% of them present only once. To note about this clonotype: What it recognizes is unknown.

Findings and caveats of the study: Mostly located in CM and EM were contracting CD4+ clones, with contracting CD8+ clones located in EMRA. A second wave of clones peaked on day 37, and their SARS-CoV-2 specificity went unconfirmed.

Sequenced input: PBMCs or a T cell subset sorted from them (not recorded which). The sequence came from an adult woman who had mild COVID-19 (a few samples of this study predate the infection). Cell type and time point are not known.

The chain's CDR3 is CASSQERRLGSTDTQYF. CDR3 in DNA: TGCGCCAGCAGCCAAGAGAGACGTCTCGGTAGCACAGATACGCAGTATTTT. This rearrangement joins TRBV4-3 to TRBJ2-3; D is undetermined. Between the trimmed V and J ends, which lost 0 bases and 0 bases, there was a span of 13 bases. CDR3 length: 17 residues. From germline, CDR1 is LGHNA and CDR2 YSLEER.